This T cell receptor (beta chain) is drawn from a study of blood T cell repertoires in COVID-19. With V trimmed by 4 bases and J by 3 bases, 10 bases remained unmatched. The CDR3 extends over 16 amino acids. Looked up from germline, CDR1 is SGHKS and CDR2 is YYEKEE (reference sequence). Assay: immunoSEQ multiplex PCR; the TCRdb copy retains only in-frame clones and omits some. The data hold approximately 41,000 clones, with approximately 91% observed a single time. This sequence was found in a man in his fifties or sixties with active COVID-19. The chain is built from TRBV5-5 and TRBJ2-1; 7 nucleotides match TRBD2. Sequenced: peripheral blood. In nucleotides, the CDR3 is TGTGCCAGCAGCAGTAGCGGGCCCAGCGGCTACAATGAGCAGTTCTTC. Its protein is CASSSSGPSGYNEQFF.